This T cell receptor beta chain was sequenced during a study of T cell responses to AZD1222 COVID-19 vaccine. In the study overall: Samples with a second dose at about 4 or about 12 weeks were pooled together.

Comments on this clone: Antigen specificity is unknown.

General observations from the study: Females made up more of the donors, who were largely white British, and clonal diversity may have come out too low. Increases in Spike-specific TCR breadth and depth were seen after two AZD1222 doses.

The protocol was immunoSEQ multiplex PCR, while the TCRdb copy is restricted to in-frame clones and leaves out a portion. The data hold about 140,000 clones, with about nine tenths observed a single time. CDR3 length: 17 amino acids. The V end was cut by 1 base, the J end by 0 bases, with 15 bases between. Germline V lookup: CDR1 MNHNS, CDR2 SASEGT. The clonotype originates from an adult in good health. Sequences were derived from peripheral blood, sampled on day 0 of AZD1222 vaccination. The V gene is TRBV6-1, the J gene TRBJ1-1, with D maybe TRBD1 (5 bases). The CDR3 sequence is CASSEGQGMFLNTEAFF. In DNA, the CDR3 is TGTGCCAGCAGTGAAGGTCAGGGTATGTTCCTGAACACTGAAGCTTTCTTT.